This TCR beta chain is drawn from a study of blood T cell repertoires in COVID-19. About the study: Whether acute or convalescent, the COVID-19 samples came from the United States, Italy and Spain.

Produced via immunoSEQ multiplex PCR; TCRdb's table is partial and in-frame only. The table shows about 380,000 clones, with about 90% occurring only once. The CDR3 runs 15 residues. The V gene end was trimmed by 7 bases and the J gene end by 0 bases; junction bases not matched to a gene: 7. The germline V gene encodes CDR1 MNHEY and CDR2 SVGAGI. Recovered participants had two consecutive negative NP/OP PCR tests, healthcare professional clearance, or symptom resolution. This clonotype was sampled from a man aged 25-45 years who had recovered from COVID-19. Sequences were obtained from PBMCs or T cells enriched from blood (not recorded which). The chain links TRBV6-5 to TRBJ1-1; 8 nucleotides align to TRBD1. The CDR3 DNA reads TGTGCCAGCACCTACGGGGACAGGTTGAACACTGAAGCTTTCTTT. Protein: CASTYGDRLNTEAFF.